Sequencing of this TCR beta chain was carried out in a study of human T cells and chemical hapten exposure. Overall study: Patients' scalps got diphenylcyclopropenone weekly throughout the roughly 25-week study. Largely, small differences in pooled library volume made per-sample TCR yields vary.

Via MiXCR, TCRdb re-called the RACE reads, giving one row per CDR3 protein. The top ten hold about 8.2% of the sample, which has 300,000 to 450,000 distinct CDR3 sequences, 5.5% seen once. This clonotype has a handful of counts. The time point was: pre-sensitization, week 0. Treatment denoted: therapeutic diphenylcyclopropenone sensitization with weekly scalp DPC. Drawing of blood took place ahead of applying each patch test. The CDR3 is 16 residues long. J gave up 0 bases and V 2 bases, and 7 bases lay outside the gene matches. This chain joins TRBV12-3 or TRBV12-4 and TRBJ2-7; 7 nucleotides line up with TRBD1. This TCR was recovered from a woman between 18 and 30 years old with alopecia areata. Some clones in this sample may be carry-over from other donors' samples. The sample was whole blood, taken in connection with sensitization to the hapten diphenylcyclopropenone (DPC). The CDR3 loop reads CASSLFVGQSSYEQYF. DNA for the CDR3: TGTGCCAGCAGTTTATTCGTGGGACAGTCCTCCTACGAGCAGTACTTC.